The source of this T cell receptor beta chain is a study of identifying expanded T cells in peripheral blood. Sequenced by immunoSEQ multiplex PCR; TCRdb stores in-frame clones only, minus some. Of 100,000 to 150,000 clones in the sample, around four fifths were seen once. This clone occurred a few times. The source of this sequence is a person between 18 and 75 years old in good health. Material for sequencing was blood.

The CDR3 DNA follows: TGTGCCAGCAGCTTAGGGGGGCGAGGGCAGCCCCAGCATTTT. This translates into CASSLGGRGQPQHF. The chain combines TRBV7-2 with TRBJ1-5; tentatively, D is TRBD1 (6 bases). The CDR3 loop spans 14 amino acids. Deletions cut 1 base from V and 7 bases from J, with 11 bases between. The germline CDR1 and CDR2 sequences are SGHTA and FQGNSA.